Listed here are 9 T cell receptor beta chains from one sample, sequenced in a study of cytomegalovirus exposure and HLA in healthy donors. PCR primers comprised 60 Vbeta and 13 Jbeta primers. This table comes from immunoSEQ multiplex PCR, and its TCRdb copy is limited to in-frame clones, with some not included. The data show approximately 120,000 clones, roughly 80% seen once. Sequencing input: PBMCs. Receptors were obtained from a young man in good health and CMV-seropositive.

The gene calls are TRBV6-4 and TRBJ1-2; the D gene is possibly TRBD1 (5 bases). Looked up from germline, CDR1 is MRHNA and CDR2 is SNTAGT. CDR3 length: 13 amino acids. V lost 0 bases, J lost 8 bases, and 10 bases lay in between. The CDR3 spells CASSDSQRGGYTF. Written as DNA, the CDR3 is TGTGCCAGCAGTGACTCCCAAAGGGGAGGCTACACCTTC.

The chain recombines TRBV30 with TRBJ2-2; 9 nucleotides agree with TRBD2. The germline V gene has CDR1 GTSNPN and CDR2 SVGIG (reference sequence). The junction had 14 bases not matched to a gene; V was cut back by 0 bases and J by 3 bases. The CDR3 is 19 residues long. The CDR3 nucleotides read TGTGCCTGGAGTGTAGGGGCGGGGGGGATCGGGCGGGACACCGGGGAGCTGTTTTTT. Translation: CAWSVGAGGIGRDTGELFF.

This rearrangement joins TRBV9 to TRBJ2-1; weak D call: TRBD1 (5 bases). V was shortened by 4 bases and J by 4 bases, with 9 bases between the two germline ends. The V gene's germline CDR1 is SGDLS and CDR2 YYNGEE. The CDR3 consists of 13 residues. The CDR3 region has the DNA TGTGCCAGCAGCCCAAGGGGATACAATGAGCAGTTCTTC. This translates into CASSPRGYNEQFF.

The V call is TRBV19, the J call TRBJ1-5, with D possibly matching TRBD1 (5 bases). Per germline, CDR1 LNHDA and CDR2 SQIVND (reference sequence). The CDR3 is 18 residues long. Trimming cost V 7 bases and J 4 bases, with 26 bases left between them. The CDR3, as DNA: TGTGCCAGTATGCGGGGTCTATCTCGCCACGGGGCTAATCAGCCCCAGCATTTT. It translates to CASMRGLSRHGANQPQHF.

In this sample, this clone turned up once. The chain is built from TRBV28 and TRBJ1-5; TRBD1 matches 8 bases. Germline CDR1 is MDHEN and CDR2 is SYDVKM. V lost 6 bases, J lost 11 bases, and 3 bases stayed unmatched. The CDR3 extends over 11 amino acids. Here the CDR3 reads CASSRTGSQHF. The DNA of the CDR3 is TGTGCCAGCAGCCGGACAGGGTCCCAGCATTTT.

The chain couples TRBV15 to TRBJ1-5, with D maybe TRBD1 (6 bases). V shed 3 bases and J shed 3 bases, with 12 bases lying between them. Per germline, CDR1 LNHNV and CDR2 YYDKDF (reference sequence). This CDR3 contains 15 residues. CDR3 sequence (DNA): TGTGCCACCAGCAGGGGGGCCGGGACCAATCAGCCCCAGCATTTT. It is translated as CATSRGAGTNQPQHF.

The chain recombines TRBV7-2 with TRBJ1-1, with D maybe TRBD1 (6 bases). The CDR3 length is 15 residues. V shed 5 bases and J shed 0 bases, with 13 bases lying between them. Germline CDR1 and CDR2: SGHTA and FQGNSA. For the CDR3, the DNA is TGTGCCAGCAGCACCCCGACAGGACTGAACACTGAAGCTTTCTTT. Translated, it gives CASSTPTGLNTEAFF.

This chain's CDR3 is CACENSYGYTF. Written as DNA, the CDR3 is TGTGCCTGTGAGAACTCCTATGGCTACACCTTC. The V call is TRBV30, the J call TRBJ1-2; D is uncertain. The CDR3 is 11 amino acids. V lost 6 bases, J lost 4 bases, and 9 bases lay in between. Germline values: CDR1 GTSNPN, CDR2 SVGIG (reference sequence).

The CDR3 coding sequence is TGTGCCTCGGGGGGCTCTCGGGAAAGAGCTTTCTTT. This gives the protein CASGGSRERAFF. The chain combines TRBV6-1 with TRBJ1-1, with D possibly TRBD1 on 6 matching bases. CDR3 length: 12 amino acids. Per germline, CDR1 MNHNS and CDR2 SASEGT. Trimming left V 11 bases short and J 10 bases short, with 20 bases between.